A single sample gave rise to the 31 T cell receptor beta chains below, sequenced in a study of identical twins. TCRdb re-derived calls from the 5' RACE reads in MiXCR, one entry per CDR3 protein. The table records 270,000 or so distinct CDR3 sequences, about 8.9% of them present only once. These data were likewise used in another study, on yellow fever vaccine responses in identical twins.

The sequencing sample was made of CD8+ T cells sorted from blood. The receptors here all came from a woman aged 18-35 years in good health.

This clonotype was seen a few times. The chain recombines TRBV27 with TRBJ2-1; D not certain. V lost 7 bases, J lost 6 bases, and 22 bases lay in between. This CDR3 is 16 amino acids long. Per the germline V gene, CDR1 is MNHEY and CDR2 is SMNVEV (reference sequence). Written as DNA, the CDR3 is TGTGCCAGCACCTTAAGGTCCGTCCGAGGCATCAATGAGCAGTTCTTC. Protein product: CASTLRSVRGINEQFF.

This clonotype was seen a few times. V and J are TRBV20-1 and TRBJ1-1; the match to TRBD1 covers 7 bases. The CDR3 loop spans 12 amino acids. Germline V gene sequence: CDR1 DFQATT, CDR2 SNEGSKA (reference sequence). V trimming: 6 bases; J trimming: 8 bases; junction bases outside the gene matches: 9. The DNA of the CDR3 is TGCAGTGCCTCGACGGAACAGGGGGAAGCTTTCTTT. Protein product: CSASTEQGEAFF.

V gene TRBV5-1 combines with J gene TRBJ2-3; 8 bases are a match to TRBD2. The V gene end was trimmed by 4 bases and the J gene end by 0 bases; junction bases not matched to a gene: 7. CDR3 length: 16 amino acids. The V gene's germline CDR1 is SGHRS and CDR2 YFSETQ. CDR3 loop: CASSHRLASSTDTQYF. DNA for the CDR3: TGCGCCAGCAGCCACAGACTAGCGTCTAGCACAGATACGCAGTATTTT. The complete variable domain, with remaining parts taken from reference TRBV5-1 and TRBJ2-3, reads KAGVTQTPRYLIKTRGQQVTLSCSPISGHRSVSWYQQTPGQGLQFLFEYFSETQRNKGNFPGRFSGRQFSNSRSEMNVSTLELGDSALYLCASSHRLASSTDTQYFGPGTRLTVL.

The chain employs TRBV28 and TRBJ2-7; D gene uncertain. The germline gives CDR1 MDHEN, CDR2 SYDVKM. CDR3 size: 16 residues. V was pared by 4 bases and J by 5 bases, with 21 bases between. The CDR3 bases are TGTGCCAGCAGTTCAATACGGACGGCCCTCTTCAACGAGCAGTACTTC. Its translation: CASSSIRTALFNEQYF.

CDR3 in amino acids: CASSSLLVGTVSTDTQYF. CDR3 DNA: TGTGCCAGCAGTTCCCTGTTGGTAGGGACAGTTAGCACAGATACGCAGTATTTT. This chain links TRBV12-3 or TRBV12-4 with TRBJ2-3; 7 positions agree with TRBD1. The CDR3 consists of 18 residues. The junction had 13 bases not matched to a gene; V was cut back by 4 bases and J by 0 bases.

This rearrangement joins TRBV7-9 to TRBJ2-1, with D unresolved. Germline lookup yields CDR1 SEHNR and CDR2 FQNEAQ (reference sequence). The CDR3 loop spans 14 amino acids. Trimming took off 0 bases at V and 3 bases at J, with 6 bases between the two ends. CDR3 in DNA: TGTGCCAGCAGCTTAGCGGGGAACTACAATGAGCAGTTCTTC. Its translation is CASSLAGNYNEQFF.

This clonotype has just a few counts. The chain has TRBV9 and TRBJ2-2; the D gene is possibly TRBD2 (6 bases). This CDR3 is 17 amino acids long. The V gene lost 0 bases and the J gene lost 0 bases, with 12 bases spanning the gap. CDR1 is SGDLS, CDR2 YYNGEE, per germline. CDR3 in DNA: TGTGCCAGCAGCGTAGCTACGGGGGAACCGAACACCGGGGAGCTGTTTTTT. This encodes CASSVATGEPNTGELFF.

This clonotype has more than one count but fewer than ten. The chain uses TRBV28 and TRBJ2-3, with D tentatively TRBD1 (6 bases). Looked up from germline, CDR1 is MDHEN and CDR2 is SYDVKM. This CDR3 spans 15 amino acids. Trimming took off 3 bases at V and 3 bases at J, with 13 bases between the two ends. CDR3 in amino acids: CASSFPGTLTDTQYF. CDR3 coding DNA: TGTGCCAGCAGTTTTCCCGGGACACTGACAGATACGCAGTATTTT. The complete variable domain, with remaining parts taken from reference TRBV28 and TRBJ2-3, reads DVKVTQSSRYLVKRTGEKVFLECVQDMDHENMFWYRQDPGLGLRLIYFSYDVKMKEKGDIPEGYSVSREKKERFSLILESASTNQTSMYLCASSFPGTLTDTQYFGPGTRLTVL.

The chain carries TRBV20-1 and TRBJ2-7; maybe TRBD2 (5 bases). The germline V gene has CDR1 DFQATT and CDR2 SNEGSKA (reference sequence). Trimming left V 0 bases short and J 3 bases short, with 9 bases between. The CDR3 contains 13 residues. CDR3 region: CSARELASYEQYF. DNA of the CDR3: TGCAGTGCTAGAGAGCTAGCTAGCTACGAGCAGTACTTC.

This clonotype was counted ten times or more. This rearrangement joins TRBV27 to TRBJ2-5; 11 positions agree with TRBD2. CDR1 and CDR2 (germline): MNHEY, SMNVEV (reference sequence). The CDR3 length is 14 residues. V lost 4 bases to trimming and J lost 5 bases; unmatched junction nucleotides: 3. CDR3 DNA sequence: TGTGCCAGCAGTTATAGCGGGGGGGCGGAGACCCAGTACTTC. Residues: CASSYSGGAETQYF.

There are a few counts of this clonotype. This chain links TRBV27 with TRBJ2-1; 7 nucleotides match TRBD1. V trimming: 5 bases; J trimming: 3 bases; junction bases outside the gene matches: 4. The CDR3 is made up of 14 amino acids. CDR1 and CDR2 from the germline V gene are MNHEY and SMNVEV (reference sequence). The CDR3 here is CASSPRGFYNEQFF. The CDR3 DNA reads as TGTGCCAGCAGTCCCAGGGGGTTCTACAATGAGCAGTTCTTC.

Note on this clonotype: A much larger clone is a single base away; this may be a read error. The chain links TRBV4-3 to TRBJ2-7, with D perhaps TRBD1 (5 bases). Germline lookup yields CDR1 LGHNA and CDR2 YSLEER. Trimming removed 0 bases at V and 2 bases at J, with 11 bases between. The CDR3 contains 15 residues. Written as DNA, the CDR3 is TGCGCCAGCAGCCAAGATAGGGAACAGGCCTACGAGCAGTACTTC. Protein product: CASSQDREQAYEQYF.

V is TRBV7-3 and J is TRBJ2-1; D unresolved. The CDR3 contains 13 residues. Trimming took off 4 bases at V and 0 bases at J, with 4 bases between the two ends. CDR1 SGHTA and CDR2 FQGTGA come from the germline V gene. The CDR3 loop reads CASSYTSYNEQFF. The DNA of the CDR3 is TGTGCCAGCAGCTATACCTCCTACAATGAGCAGTTCTTC.

This clonotype was detected once. The V gene is TRBV12-3 or TRBV12-4, the J gene TRBJ2-1; TRBD2 matches at 9 bases. The CDR3 length is 15 residues. Unmatched junction bases numbered 9, after V lost 3 bases and J lost 9 bases. The CDR3 DNA reads as TGTGCCAGCAGTTTGGTGGGACTAGCCCCCGGTGAGCAGTTCTTC. It specifies CASSLVGLAPGEQFF.

This clonotype was observed many times. The CDR3 loop is CASSQDSPDTQYF. CDR3 DNA sequence: TGCGCCAGCAGCCAAGATTCCCCAGATACGCAGTATTTT. The chain combines TRBV4-3 with TRBJ2-3, with no clear D. V shed 0 bases and J shed 4 bases, with 5 bases lying between them. The CDR3 loop spans 13 amino acids. CDR1 LGHNA and CDR2 YSLEER come from the germline V gene.

The chain employs TRBV20-1 and TRBJ2-7; the D is unclear. V lost 2 bases and J 3 bases, leaving 29 bases between the germline ends. The length of the CDR3 is 19 residues. CDR1 and CDR2 from the germline V gene are DFQATT and SNEGSKA (reference sequence). The CDR3 sequence is CSARITSTGRREAHYEQYF. The CDR3 region has the DNA TGCAGTGCTAGAATCACATCCACTGGCCGGCGAGAGGCCCACTACGAGCAGTACTTC.

Ten or more counts support this clonotype. This chain joins TRBV7-6 and TRBJ2-3; 9 nucleotides match TRBD2. The germline gives CDR1 SGHVS, CDR2 FNYEAQ. The CDR3 length is 16 residues. The junction had 10 bases not matched to a gene; V was cut back by 5 bases and J by 4 bases. The DNA of the CDR3 is TGTGCCAGCAGCAGCATGCGGGGGGGCCTCTCAGATACGCAGTATTTT. Protein sequence: CASSSMRGGLSDTQYF.

This clonotype was found many times. This chain connects TRBV20-1 to TRBJ2-7; D possibly corresponds to TRBD1 (6 bases). V dropped 5 bases and J dropped 2 bases, with 10 bases sitting between them. From germline, CDR1 is DFQATT and CDR2 SNEGSKA (reference sequence). CDR3 size: 12 residues. CDR3 DNA sequence: TGCAGTGCTCGGACAGTTACCTACGAGCAGTACTTC. Encoded protein: CSARTVTYEQYF.

This clonotype was seen at least ten times. The chain recombines TRBV25-1 with TRBJ2-2; the D gene is possibly TRBD1 (5 bases). Germline V CDR1 and CDR2: MGHDK, SYGVNS. The CDR3 consists of 13 residues. V gave up 7 bases and J gave up 4 bases, with 10 bases separating them. DNA for the CDR3: TGTGCCAGCACGAGCAGGGTCACCGGGGAGCTGTTTTTT. It yields the protein CASTSRVTGELFF.

This clonotype was counted only a few times. The chain couples TRBV27 to TRBJ1-1, with D uncertain. This CDR3 has 13 amino acids. Germline-derived CDR1 and CDR2 are MNHEY and SMNVEV (reference sequence). Trimming pared 4 bases from V and 4 bases from J, leaving 10 bases between. CDR3 sequence reads: CASSSGRSTEAFF. CDR3 coding DNA: TGTGCCAGCAGTTCAGGTAGGAGCACTGAAGCTTTCTTT.

The chain uses TRBV3-1 and TRBJ2-5, with unresolved D. Germline lookup yields CDR1 LGHDT and CDR2 YNNKEL (reference sequence). The CDR3 is 12 residues long. V lost 2 bases, J lost 9 bases, and 10 bases lay in between. The CDR3 region has the DNA TGTGCCAGCAGCCAACTCCTTTTGGCCCAGTACTTC. Translation: CASSQLLLAQYF.

This clonotype was detected many times. The chain recombines TRBV15 with TRBJ2-3, with 7 bases that match TRBD1. After removal of 3 bases from V and 2 bases from J, the junction contained 14 bases not matched to a gene. Germline loops: CDR1 LNHNV, CDR2 YYDKDF (reference sequence). The CDR3 runs 18 residues. This CDR3 is CATSRTKGTAPITDTQYF. The DNA for the CDR3 is TGTGCCACCAGCAGGACGAAGGGGACAGCTCCAATCACAGATACGCAGTATTTT.

The V call is TRBV28, the J call TRBJ2-3; no firm D call. The CDR3 extends over 15 amino acids. V was trimmed by 2 bases and J by 4 bases, leaving 13 bases between them. Germline V CDR1 and CDR2: MDHEN, SYDVKM. The CDR3 sequence is CASSLAPGWADTQYF. The CDR3 DNA reads as TGTGCCAGCAGTTTAGCCCCCGGGTGGGCAGATACGCAGTATTTT.

The chain is built from TRBV7-9 and TRBJ1-6; D gene unclear. Germline-derived CDR1 and CDR2 are SEHNR and FQNEAQ (reference sequence). The CDR3 totals 15 residues. V was shortened by 5 bases and J by 5 bases, with 13 bases between the two germline ends. The CDR3 spells CASSPPGLHNSPLHF. In DNA form, the CDR3 reads TGTGCCAGCAGCCCGCCGGGTCTTCATAATTCACCCCTCCACTTT.

The rearrangement uses TRBV20-1 and TRBJ2-7, with 7 nucleotides matching TRBD1. The CDR3 runs to 15 residues. V lost 4 bases and J lost 3; bases outside the gene matches: 12. Germline V gene sequence: CDR1 DFQATT, CDR2 SNEGSKA (reference sequence). The CDR3 protein is CSAITSRTGLYEQYF. The CDR3 DNA reads as TGCAGTGCTATAACCTCCCGGACAGGTCTCTACGAGCAGTACTTC.

The genes are TRBV14 and TRBJ2-4; D might be TRBD2 (5 bases). This CDR3 region has 12 residues. Trimming removed 2 bases at V and 11 bases at J, with 10 bases between. Germline V gene lookup returns CDR1 SGHDN and CDR2 FVKESK. DNA for the CDR3: TGTGCCAGCAGCCAAAAGGGAGCTTTTCAGTACTTC. The encoded protein is CASSQKGAFQYF.

This clonotype was observed at least ten times. The gene calls are TRBV5-1 and TRBJ2-7; no clear D gene. The CDR3 runs 14 residues. V was clipped by 4 bases and J by 0 bases, with 11 bases between them. The V gene's germline CDR1 is SGHRS and CDR2 YFSETQ. The CDR3 loop is CASSDLTVSYEQYF. The CDR3 bases are TGCGCCAGCAGCGATTTGACGGTCTCCTACGAGCAGTACTTC.

This clonotype occurred many times. The chain has TRBV12-3 or TRBV12-4 and TRBJ2-5; D not resolved. The V gene lost 3 bases and the J gene lost 3 bases, with 8 bases spanning the gap. This CDR3 is 13 amino acids long. The CDR3 reads CASSFLPEETQYF. DNA for the CDR3: TGTGCCAGCAGTTTTCTCCCGGAAGAGACCCAGTACTTC.

This clonotype was counted many times. This chain links TRBV6-2 or TRBV6-3 with TRBJ2-7; D perhaps matches TRBD2 (6 bases). The CDR3 has 14 amino acids. In germline, CDR1 is MNHEY, CDR2 SVGEGT. With 5 bases removed from V and 5 bases from J, the gap between germline ends came to 16 bases. The CDR3 DNA reads TGTGCCAGCAGTGATCGGGACTTCGCCCACGAGCAGTACTTC. Protein: CASSDRDFAHEQYF.

This clonotype has ten or more counts. The V and J genes are TRBV27 and TRBJ2-3; D might be TRBD1 (6 bases). The CDR3 totals 14 residues. Trimming stripped 5 bases from V and 3 bases from J, with 12 bases between. Germline-derived CDR1 and CDR2 are MNHEY and SMNVEV (reference sequence). The CDR3 loop reads CASSPRDNTDTQYF. In DNA form, the CDR3 reads TGTGCCAGCAGTCCCCGGGACAATACAGATACGCAGTATTTT.

At least ten counts were recorded for this clonotype. This chain joins TRBV15 and TRBJ2-1, with D unclear. The CDR3 is 16 residues long. The V end was cut by 7 bases, the J end by 0 bases, with 16 bases between. Germline V gene sequence: CDR1 LNHNV, CDR2 YYDKDF (reference sequence). The CDR3 region is CATNSPTGSSYNEQFF. The CDR3 DNA is TGTGCCACCAACTCCCCGACTGGTAGCTCCTACAATGAGCAGTTCTTC.